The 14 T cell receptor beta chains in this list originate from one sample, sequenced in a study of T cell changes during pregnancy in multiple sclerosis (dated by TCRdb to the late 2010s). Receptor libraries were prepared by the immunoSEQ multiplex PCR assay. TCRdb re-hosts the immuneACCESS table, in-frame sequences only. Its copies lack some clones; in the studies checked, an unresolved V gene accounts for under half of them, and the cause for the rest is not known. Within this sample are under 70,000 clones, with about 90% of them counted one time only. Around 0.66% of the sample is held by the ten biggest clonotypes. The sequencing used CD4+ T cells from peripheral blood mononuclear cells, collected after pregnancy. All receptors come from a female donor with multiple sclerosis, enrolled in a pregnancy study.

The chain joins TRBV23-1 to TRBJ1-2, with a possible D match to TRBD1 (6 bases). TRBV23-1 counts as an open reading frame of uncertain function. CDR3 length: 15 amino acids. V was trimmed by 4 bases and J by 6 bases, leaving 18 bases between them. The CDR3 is CASSLEGVCWDGYTF. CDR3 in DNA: TGCGCCAGCAGTCTTGAGGGGGTATGTTGGGATGGCTACACCTTC.

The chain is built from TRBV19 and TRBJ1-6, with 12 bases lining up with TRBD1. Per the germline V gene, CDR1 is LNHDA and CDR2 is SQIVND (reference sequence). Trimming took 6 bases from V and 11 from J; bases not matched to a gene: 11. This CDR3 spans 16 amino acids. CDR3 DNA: TGTGCCAGTAGCCCCGGGGACAGGGGGCGCCAAGCACCCCTCCACTTT. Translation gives CASSPGDRGRQAPLHF.

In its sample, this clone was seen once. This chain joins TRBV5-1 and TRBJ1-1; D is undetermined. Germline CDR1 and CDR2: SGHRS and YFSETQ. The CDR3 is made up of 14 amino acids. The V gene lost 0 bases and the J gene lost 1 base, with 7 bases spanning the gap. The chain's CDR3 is CASSLAYGNTEAFF. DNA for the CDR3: TGCGCCAGCAGCTTGGCGTACGGGAACACTGAAGCTTTCTTT.

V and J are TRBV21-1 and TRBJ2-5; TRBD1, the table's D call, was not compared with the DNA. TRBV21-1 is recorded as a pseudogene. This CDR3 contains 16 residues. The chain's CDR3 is CASSHSRGRRQETQYF. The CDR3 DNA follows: TGTGCCAGCAGCCATAGCAGGGGGCGGCGGCAAGAGACCCAGTACTTC.

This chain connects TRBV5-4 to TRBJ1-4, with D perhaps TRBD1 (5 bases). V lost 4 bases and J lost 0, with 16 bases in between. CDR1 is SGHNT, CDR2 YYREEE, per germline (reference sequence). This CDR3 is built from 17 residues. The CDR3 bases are TGTGCCAGCAGCCCGGGACTTCGGCTTACAACTAATGAAAAACTGTTTTTT. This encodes CASSPGLRLTTNEKLFF. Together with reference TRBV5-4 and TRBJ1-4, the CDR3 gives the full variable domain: ETGVTQSPTHLIKTRGQQVTLRCSSQSGHNTVSWYQQALGQGPQFIFQYYREEENGRGNFPPRFSGLQFPNYSSELNVNALELDDSALYLCASSPGLRLTTNEKLFFGSGTQLSVL.

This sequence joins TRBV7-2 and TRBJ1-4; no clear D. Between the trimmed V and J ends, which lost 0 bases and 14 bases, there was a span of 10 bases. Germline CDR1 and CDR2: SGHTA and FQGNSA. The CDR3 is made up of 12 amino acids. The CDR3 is CASSLATSGLFF. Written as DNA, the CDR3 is TGTGCCAGCAGCTTAGCGACTTCTGGGCTGTTTTTT.

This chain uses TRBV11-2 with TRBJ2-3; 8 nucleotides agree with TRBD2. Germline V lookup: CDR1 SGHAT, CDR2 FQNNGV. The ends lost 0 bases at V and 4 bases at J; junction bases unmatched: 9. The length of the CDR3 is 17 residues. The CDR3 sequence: CASSLDLPGGGADTQYF. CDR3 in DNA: TGTGCCAGCAGCTTAGATCTTCCGGGGGGGGGCGCAGATACGCAGTATTTT.

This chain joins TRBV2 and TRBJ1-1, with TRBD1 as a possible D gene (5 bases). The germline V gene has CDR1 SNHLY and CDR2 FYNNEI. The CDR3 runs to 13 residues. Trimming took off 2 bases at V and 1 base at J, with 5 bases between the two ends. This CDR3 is CASSEQGNTEAFF. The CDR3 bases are TGTGCCAGCAGTGAACAGGGGAACACTGAAGCTTTCTTT.

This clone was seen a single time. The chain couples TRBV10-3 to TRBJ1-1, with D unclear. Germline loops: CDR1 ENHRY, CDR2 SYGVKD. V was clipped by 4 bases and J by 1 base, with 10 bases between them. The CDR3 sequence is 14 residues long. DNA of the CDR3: TGTGCCATCAGTGCCATTTCCGGGAACACTGAAGCTTTCTTT. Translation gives CAISAISGNTEAFF.

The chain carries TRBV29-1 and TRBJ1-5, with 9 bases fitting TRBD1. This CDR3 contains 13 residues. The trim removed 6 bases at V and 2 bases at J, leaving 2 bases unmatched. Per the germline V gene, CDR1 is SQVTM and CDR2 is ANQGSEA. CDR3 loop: CSVRQGGNQPQHF. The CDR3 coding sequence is TGCAGCGTCAGACAGGGGGGCAATCAGCCCCAGCATTTT.

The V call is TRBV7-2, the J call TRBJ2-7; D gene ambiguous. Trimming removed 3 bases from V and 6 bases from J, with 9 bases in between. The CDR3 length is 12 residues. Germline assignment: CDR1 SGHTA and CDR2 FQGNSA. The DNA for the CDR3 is TGTGCCAGCAGCTTTCCGTTCCTCGAGCAGTACTTC. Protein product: CASSFPFLEQYF.

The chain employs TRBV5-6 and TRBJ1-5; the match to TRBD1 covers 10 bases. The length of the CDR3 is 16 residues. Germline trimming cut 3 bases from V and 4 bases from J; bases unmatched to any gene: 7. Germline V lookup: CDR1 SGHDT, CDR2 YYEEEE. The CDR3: CASSSTGGARNQPQHF. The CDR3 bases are TGTGCCAGCAGCTCGACAGGGGGCGCCAGGAATCAGCCCCAGCATTTT.

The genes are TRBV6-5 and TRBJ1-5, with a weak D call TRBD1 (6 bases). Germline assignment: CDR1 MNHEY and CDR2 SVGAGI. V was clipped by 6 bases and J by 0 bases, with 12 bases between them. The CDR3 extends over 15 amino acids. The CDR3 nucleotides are TGTGCCAGCAGGCTACAGGGCTATAGCAATCAGCCCCAGCATTTT. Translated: CASRLQGYSNQPQHF.

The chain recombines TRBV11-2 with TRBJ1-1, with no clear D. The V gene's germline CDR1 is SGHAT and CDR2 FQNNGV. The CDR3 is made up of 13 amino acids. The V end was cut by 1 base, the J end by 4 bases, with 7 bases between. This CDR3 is CASSLGGVTEAFF. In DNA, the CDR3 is TGTGCCAGCAGCTTAGGCGGTGTCACTGAAGCTTTCTTT.